These T cell receptor beta chains were read from a single sample in a study of blood T cell repertoires in COVID-19. Method: immunoSEQ multiplex PCR; TCRdb's copy keeps in-frame clones and lacks some. The sample yields some 250,000 clones, 70% to 90% seen once. Specimen: peripheral blood. All receptors come from a woman in her 30s who had recovered from COVID-19. Each CDR3 is given with its conserved first and last residue. Each record gives: V gene, clone size, J gene, D gene, CDR3 DNA, CDR3 protein. A D gene is named only where the DNA matches it firmly. Size is omitted from some rows. Given values are once, few, many or a class for expanded clones.

V gene: TRBV7-8; clone size: NA; J gene: TRBJ1-5; D gene: TRBD1; CDR3 DNA: TGTGCCAGCAGCACCAAGGACAGGGGGGGGTTACGGAGCAATCAGCCCCAGCATTTT; CDR3 protein: CASSTKDRGGLRSNQPQHF
V gene: TRBV7-9; clone size: NA; J gene: TRBJ2-7; D gene: NA; CDR3 DNA: TGTGCCAGCAGCTTAGGTATCCACGAGCAGTACTTC; CDR3 protein: CASSLGIHEQYF
V gene: TRBV5-4; clone size: NA; J gene: TRBJ1-1; D gene: NA; CDR3 DNA: TGTGCCAGCAGCCCCTACCGGACAGATTACACTGAAGCTTTCTTT; CDR3 protein: CASSPYRTDYTEAFF
V gene: TRBV7-2; clone size: NA; J gene: TRBJ1-2; D gene: TRBD1; CDR3 DNA: TGTGCCAGCAGCACGCGCCCCGGGACAGGGAACGGCTACACCTTC; CDR3 protein: CASSTRPGTGNGYTF
V gene: TRBV11-1; clone size: few; J gene: TRBJ2-3; D gene: NA; CDR3 DNA: TGTGCCAGCAGCTACTCGGCAGGGGTGAGCACAGATACGCAGTATTTT; CDR3 protein: CASSYSAGVSTDTQYF
V gene: TRBV28; clone size: NA; J gene: TRBJ2-4; D gene: TRBD2; CDR3 DNA: TGTGCCAGCAGTGGCGGGGGAGGAAAAAACATTCAGTACTTC; CDR3 protein: CASSGGGGKNIQYF
V gene: TRBV6-5; clone size: few; J gene: TRBJ1-2; D gene: NA; CDR3 DNA: TGTGCCAGCAGTCAAATTCCTCCCAGGGGTGGCTACACCTTC; CDR3 protein: CASSQIPPRGGYTF
V gene: TRBV5-1; clone size: NA; J gene: TRBJ2-7; D gene: TRBD1; CDR3 DNA: TGCGCCGCACGGGACAGGGTCTACGAGCAGTACTTC; CDR3 protein: CAARDRVYEQYF
V gene: TRBV11-3; clone size: NA; J gene: TRBJ2-3; D gene: NA; CDR3 DNA: TGTGCCAGCAGCTTGGAGGGGGATACGCAGTATTTT; CDR3 protein: CASSLEGDTQYF
V gene: TRBV6-5; clone size: NA; J gene: TRBJ2-3; D gene: TRBD2; CDR3 DNA: TGTGCCAGCAAAGCGGGGGTAAGGGCTACAGATACGCAGTATTTT; CDR3 protein: CASKAGVRATDTQYF
V gene: TRBV2; clone size: NA; J gene: TRBJ2-7; D gene: TRBD2; CDR3 DNA: TGTGCCAGCAGTTGGCGGGGGGGCACTTTATCCTACGAGCAGTACTTC; CDR3 protein: CASSWRGGTLSYEQYF
V gene: TRBV4-2; clone size: NA; J gene: TRBJ1-2; D gene: TRBD1; CDR3 DNA: TGTGCCAGCAGCCGAGGGACAGGGGCAATTGGCTCGTTTGGCTACACCTTC; CDR3 protein: CASSRGTGAIGSFGYTF
V gene: TRBV2; clone size: NA; J gene: TRBJ2-7; D gene: NA; CDR3 DNA: TGTGCCAGCAGTGGAACAGGGGAGCAGTACTTC; CDR3 protein: CASSGTGEQYF
V gene: TRBV9; clone size: NA; J gene: TRBJ2-1; D gene: TRBD1; CDR3 DNA: TGTGCCAGCAGCGTCAGTACAGGGGGAATAAATGAGCAGTTCTTC; CDR3 protein: CASSVSTGGINEQFF
V gene: TRBV2; clone size: NA; J gene: TRBJ2-3; D gene: TRBD2; CDR3 DNA: TGTGCCACCGGAACCCTATCTAGCGGGGGGGTATTGGGTTCGCAGTATTTT; CDR3 protein: CATGTLSSGGVLGSQYF
V gene: TRBV19; clone size: NA; J gene: TRBJ1-6; D gene: TRBD1; CDR3 DNA: TGTGCCAGTAGTCGGGACAGGGATTTGTATAATTCACCCCTCCACTTT; CDR3 protein: CASSRDRDLYNSPLHF
V gene: TRBV7-2; clone size: NA; J gene: TRBJ1-6; D gene: TRBD1; CDR3 DNA: TGTGCCAGCAGGGAGGGAGGGACAGGTCGCAATTCACCCCTCCACTTT; CDR3 protein: CASREGGTGRNSPLHF
V gene: TRBV2; clone size: NA; J gene: TRBJ1-6; D gene: TRBD1; CDR3 DNA: TGTGCCAGCAGTGGTCGAGCAGGGGGCGGCTCGGATTCACCCCTCCACTTT; CDR3 protein: CASSGRAGGGSDSPLHF
V gene: TRBV6-6; clone size: NA; J gene: TRBJ2-7; D gene: TRBD2; CDR3 DNA: TGTGCCAGCAGTTACCCGACTAGCGGGGGGGCTGATGAGCAGTACTTC; CDR3 protein: CASSYPTSGGADEQYF
V gene: TRBV19; clone size: NA; J gene: TRBJ1-4; D gene: NA; CDR3 DNA: TGTGCCAGCCATCGGACAAGCGATGGAAAACTGTTTTTT; CDR3 protein: CASHRTSDGKLFF
V gene: TRBV27; clone size: NA; J gene: TRBJ1-6; D gene: NA; CDR3 DNA: TGTGCCAGCACCCCTTCCCCAACAGGGAGTAATTCACCCCTCCACTTT; CDR3 protein: CASTPSPTGSNSPLHF
V gene: TRBV9; clone size: NA; J gene: TRBJ2-2; D gene: NA; CDR3 DNA: TGTGCCAGCAGCGAAGGACAGACCACCGGGGAGCTGTTTTTT; CDR3 protein: CASSEGQTTGELFF
V gene: TRBV7-2; clone size: NA; J gene: TRBJ2-7; D gene: TRBD2; CDR3 DNA: TGTGCCAGCAGCACCAGCGGGGGGCCCCACGAGCAGTACTTC; CDR3 protein: CASSTSGGPHEQYF
V gene: TRBV7-9; clone size: NA; J gene: TRBJ1-2; D gene: NA; CDR3 DNA: TGTGCCAGCAGCCCGCCAGAGCCGCAGGGTAACTATGGCTACACCTTC; CDR3 protein: CASSPPEPQGNYGYTF
V gene: TRBV5-4; clone size: few; J gene: TRBJ1-4; D gene: TRBD1; CDR3 DNA: TGTGCCAGCAGCCCCGGACAGGGAAGGCCCTCTAATGAAAAACTGTTTTTT; CDR3 protein: CASSPGQGRPSNEKLFF
V gene: TRBV12-3/TRBV12-4; clone size: NA; J gene: TRBJ1-1; D gene: NA; CDR3 DNA: TGTGCCAGCAGTACGGGACACTGGGCTTTCTTT; CDR3 protein: CASSTGHWAFF
V gene: TRBV7-2; clone size: NA; J gene: TRBJ2-5; D gene: TRBD2; CDR3 DNA: TGTGCCAGCAGCCCGATGGGACTAGCGGGGGGTGGGGAGACCCAGTACTTC; CDR3 protein: CASSPMGLAGGGETQYF
V gene: TRBV4-3; clone size: NA; J gene: TRBJ2-2; D gene: NA; CDR3 DNA: TGCGCCTCTGTTGCAGGGGAAGGTTTGCCACAAAGACTGGGGGAGCTGTTTTTT; CDR3 protein: CASVAGEGLPQRLGELFF
V gene: TRBV5-1; clone size: NA; J gene: TRBJ2-2; D gene: NA; CDR3 DNA: TGCGCCAGCAGCCCGCACGGGTTACTTGGAACCGGGGAGCTGTTTTTT; CDR3 protein: CASSPHGLLGTGELFF
V gene: TRBV7-2; clone size: NA; J gene: TRBJ2-3; D gene: NA; CDR3 DNA: TGTGCCAGCAGCTTAGTGGGGACTTACACAGATACGCAGTATTTT; CDR3 protein: CASSLVGTYTDTQYF
V gene: TRBV7-9; clone size: NA; J gene: TRBJ2-3; D gene: NA; CDR3 DNA: TGTGCCAGCAGCCCCGGACAGCAAACAGATACGCAGTATTTT; CDR3 protein: CASSPGQQTDTQYF
V gene: TRBV10-3; clone size: NA; J gene: TRBJ2-7; D gene: TRBD1; CDR3 DNA: TGTGCCAGCATACCGGGACAGGGTTCCTACGAGCAGTACTTC; CDR3 protein: CASIPGQGSYEQYF
V gene: TRBV29-1; clone size: NA; J gene: TRBJ2-1; D gene: TRBD1; CDR3 DNA: TGCAGCGTTGAAGATAGAGCCAGGGGGCTCAATGAGCAGTTCTTC; CDR3 protein: CSVEDRARGLNEQFF
V gene: TRBV7-8; clone size: NA; J gene: TRBJ2-5; D gene: NA; CDR3 DNA: TGTGCCAGCAGCGGAACCAGGGGGGTGGGGACCCAGTACTTC; CDR3 protein: CASSGTRGVGTQYF
V gene: TRBV6-5; clone size: NA; J gene: TRBJ1-3; D gene: TRBD1; CDR3 DNA: TGTGCCAGCAGTTACCGCGGACAGGCCTCTGGAAACACCATATATTTT; CDR3 protein: CASSYRGQASGNTIYF
V gene: TRBV6-5; clone size: NA; J gene: TRBJ1-2; D gene: NA; CDR3 DNA: TGTGCCAGCGGAGTTAATGGCTACACCTTC; CDR3 protein: CASGVNGYTF
V gene: TRBV10-3; clone size: NA; J gene: TRBJ2-4; D gene: TRBD1; CDR3 DNA: TGTGCCATCAGTGAGTCGACAGGGGGAGCCAAAAACATTCAGTACTTC; CDR3 protein: CAISESTGGAKNIQYF
V gene: TRBV7-9; clone size: NA; J gene: TRBJ2-3; D gene: TRBD2; CDR3 DNA: TGTGCCAGCAGCTTAGGTCGGGGGGTCATTCTCAGCACAGATACGCAGTATTTT; CDR3 protein: CASSLGRGVILSTDTQYF
V gene: TRBV7-7; clone size: NA; J gene: TRBJ2-5; D gene: TRBD1; CDR3 DNA: TGTGCCAGCAGCCGAGACAGGGAAGAGACCCAGTACTTC; CDR3 protein: CASSRDREETQYF
V gene: TRBV6-5; clone size: NA; J gene: TRBJ2-2; D gene: TRBD2; CDR3 DNA: TGTGCCAGCCAAGCGGGATCGAACACCGGGGAGCTGTTTTTT; CDR3 protein: CASQAGSNTGELFF
V gene: TRBV11-2; clone size: NA; J gene: TRBJ2-7; D gene: TRBD1; CDR3 DNA: TGTGCCAGCAGCTTAGATGGGACAGGGGTATCCTACGAGCAGTACTTC; CDR3 protein: CASSLDGTGVSYEQYF
V gene: TRBV5-1; clone size: NA; J gene: TRBJ2-5; D gene: NA; CDR3 DNA: TGCGCCAGCAGCTTCTCTCAGGGAAATCAAGAGACCCAGTACTTC; CDR3 protein: CASSFSQGNQETQYF
V gene: TRBV7-9; clone size: once; J gene: TRBJ2-1; D gene: TRBD1; CDR3 DNA: TGTGCCAGCAGGGGACAGGGTTACAATGAGCAGTTCTTC; CDR3 protein: CASRGQGYNEQFF
V gene: TRBV5-1; clone size: NA; J gene: TRBJ2-1; D gene: NA; CDR3 DNA: TGCGCCAGCAGCTTGGGTGGGGGCCAAAATGAGCAGTTCTTC; CDR3 protein: CASSLGGGQNEQFF
V gene: TRBV10-3; clone size: NA; J gene: TRBJ2-1; D gene: NA; CDR3 DNA: TGTGCCATCAGTGAAGGAGACGGCTCCTACAATGAGCAGTTCTTC; CDR3 protein: CAISEGDGSYNEQFF
V gene: TRBV3-1/TRBV3-2; clone size: few; J gene: TRBJ2-7; D gene: TRBD1; CDR3 DNA: TGTGCCAGCAGCCAACTTAAGGGGGCCAGTGAGCAGTACTTC; CDR3 protein: CASSQLKGASEQYF
V gene: TRBV5-5; clone size: NA; J gene: TRBJ2-7; D gene: NA; CDR3 DNA: TGTGCCAGCAGCCGCGCGGCCCCCTACGAGCAGTACTTC; CDR3 protein: CASSRAAPYEQYF
V gene: TRBV20-1; clone size: NA; J gene: TRBJ2-1; D gene: NA; CDR3 DNA: TGCAGTGCTAGTTCTCGAGGGGGCTCCTACAATGAGCAGTTCTTC; CDR3 protein: CSASSRGGSYNEQFF
V gene: TRBV5-6; clone size: NA; J gene: TRBJ2-7; D gene: NA; CDR3 DNA: TGTGCCAGCAGCCCAGGCCCAGGGGAGATGTGGTACGAGCAGTACTTC; CDR3 protein: CASSPGPGEMWYEQYF
V gene: TRBV18; clone size: once; J gene: TRBJ1-5; D gene: NA; CDR3 DNA: TGTGCCAGCTCACTCGGGACACTGAATCAGCCCCAGCATTTT; CDR3 protein: CASSLGTLNQPQHF
V gene: TRBV9; clone size: NA; J gene: TRBJ2-1; D gene: NA; CDR3 DNA: TGTGCCAGCAGCGCCCTAAACAATGAGCAGTTCTTC; CDR3 protein: CASSALNNEQFF
V gene: TRBV15; clone size: NA; J gene: TRBJ2-1; D gene: TRBD1; CDR3 DNA: TGTGCCACCAGCAGATCCGGGACAGGCGTGTGGGAGCAGTTCTTC; CDR3 protein: CATSRSGTGVWEQFF
V gene: TRBV29-1; clone size: NA; J gene: TRBJ2-2; D gene: TRBD1; CDR3 DNA: TGCAGCGTTGAAGGACAGGGGCTTTTTTCCACCGGGGAGCTGTTTTTT; CDR3 protein: CSVEGQGLFSTGELFF
V gene: TRBV24-1; clone size: NA; J gene: TRBJ1-2; D gene: TRBD1; CDR3 DNA: TGTGCCACCCTGACAGGGGTCCTCTACGGCTACACCTTC; CDR3 protein: CATLTGVLYGYTF
V gene: TRBV5-1; clone size: NA; J gene: TRBJ2-6; D gene: NA; CDR3 DNA: TGCGCCAGCAGGACAGTCTCTGGGGCCAACGTCCTGACTTTC; CDR3 protein: CASRTVSGANVLTF
V gene: TRBV2; clone size: NA; J gene: TRBJ2-3; D gene: TRBD2; CDR3 DNA: TGTGCCAGCAGTGATCTCACTAGCGGGGGACCGAATAAAGATACGCAGTATTTT; CDR3 protein: CASSDLTSGGPNKDTQYF
V gene: TRBV5-5; clone size: once; J gene: TRBJ1-1; D gene: NA; CDR3 DNA: TGTGCCAGCAGCATTCGGGGGGATAGCACTGAAGCTTTCTTT; CDR3 protein: CASSIRGDSTEAFF
V gene: TRBV7-9; clone size: NA; J gene: TRBJ2-1; D gene: TRBD2; CDR3 DNA: TGTGCCAGCAGCTTGTCCGGACTAGCAGAGCAGTTCTTC; CDR3 protein: CASSLSGLAEQFF
V gene: TRBV5-1; clone size: NA; J gene: TRBJ1-2; D gene: NA; CDR3 DNA: TGCGCCAGCAGCTTGGCCGAGGGACACCCTAACTATGGCTACACCTTC; CDR3 protein: CASSLAEGHPNYGYTF
V gene: TRBV30; clone size: NA; J gene: TRBJ1-1; D gene: NA; CDR3 DNA: TGTGCCTGGAATCAAGGGGCGGTGAACACTGAAGCTTTCTTT; CDR3 protein: CAWNQGAVNTEAFF